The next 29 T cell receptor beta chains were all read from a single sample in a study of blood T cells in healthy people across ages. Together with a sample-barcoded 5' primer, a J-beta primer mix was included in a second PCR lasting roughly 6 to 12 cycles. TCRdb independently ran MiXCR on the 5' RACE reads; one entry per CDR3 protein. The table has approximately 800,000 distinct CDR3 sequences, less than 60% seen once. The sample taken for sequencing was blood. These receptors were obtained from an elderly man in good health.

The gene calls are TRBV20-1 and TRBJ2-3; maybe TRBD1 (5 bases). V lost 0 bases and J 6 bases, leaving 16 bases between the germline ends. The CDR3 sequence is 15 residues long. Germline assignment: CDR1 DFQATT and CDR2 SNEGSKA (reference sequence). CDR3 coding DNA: TGCAGTGCTAGAGATCTTAACCAGGGCCGGGATACGCAGTATTTT. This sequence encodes CSARDLNQGRDTQYF.

CDR3 in amino acids: CASSVDQGRETQYF. CDR3 coding DNA: TGTGCCAGCAGCGTAGACCAGGGTCGAGAGACCCAGTACTTC. The chain couples TRBV9 to TRBJ2-5; a possible D gene is TRBD1 (5 bases). In germline, CDR1 is SGDLS, CDR2 YYNGEE. The CDR3 has 14 residues. V dropped 0 bases and J dropped 4 bases, with 10 bases sitting between them.

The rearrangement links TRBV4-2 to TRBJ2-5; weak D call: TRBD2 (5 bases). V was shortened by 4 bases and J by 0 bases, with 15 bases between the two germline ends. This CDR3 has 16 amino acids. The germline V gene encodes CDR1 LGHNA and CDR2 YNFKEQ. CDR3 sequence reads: CASSPTAGGYQETQYF. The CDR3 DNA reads TGTGCCAGCAGCCCGACCGCGGGCGGGTACCAAGAGACCCAGTACTTC.

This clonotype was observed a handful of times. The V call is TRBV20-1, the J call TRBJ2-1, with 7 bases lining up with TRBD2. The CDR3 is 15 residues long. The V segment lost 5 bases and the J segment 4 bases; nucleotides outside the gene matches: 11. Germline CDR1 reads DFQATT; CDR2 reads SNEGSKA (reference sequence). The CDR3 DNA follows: TGCAGTGCTTCCGGGGAGGCTAGCGGATACAATGAGCAGTTCTTC. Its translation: CSASGEASGYNEQFF.

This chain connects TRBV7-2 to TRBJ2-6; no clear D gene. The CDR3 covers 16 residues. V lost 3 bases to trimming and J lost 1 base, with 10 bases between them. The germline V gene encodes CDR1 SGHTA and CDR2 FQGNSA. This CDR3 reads CASSFLWGSGANVLTF. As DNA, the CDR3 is TGTGCCAGCAGCTTCCTCTGGGGATCTGGGGCCAACGTCCTGACTTTC.

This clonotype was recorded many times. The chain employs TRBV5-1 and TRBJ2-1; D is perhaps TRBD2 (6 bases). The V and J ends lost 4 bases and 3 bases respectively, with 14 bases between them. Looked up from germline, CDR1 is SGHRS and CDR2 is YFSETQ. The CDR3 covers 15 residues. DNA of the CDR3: TGCGCCAGCAGCCCCACTTCCGGGGGCTACAATGAGCAGTTCTTC. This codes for CASSPTSGGYNEQFF.

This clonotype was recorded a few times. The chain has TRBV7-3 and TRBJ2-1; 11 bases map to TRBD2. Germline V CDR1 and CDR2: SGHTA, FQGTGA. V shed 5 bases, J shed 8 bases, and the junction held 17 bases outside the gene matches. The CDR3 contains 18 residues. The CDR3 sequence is CASSPPGTSGPSRDEQFF. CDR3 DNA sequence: TGTGCCAGCAGCCCCCCCGGGACTAGCGGCCCCTCCAGGGATGAGCAGTTCTTC.

CDR3 amino acids: CAISGRGITDTQYF. The CDR3 DNA is TGTGCCATCAGTGGCAGGGGGATCACAGATACGCAGTATTTT. V usage is TRBV10-3 and J usage is TRBJ2-3; 7 bases align to TRBD1. The CDR3 consists of 14 residues. After removal of 4 bases from V and 2 bases from J, the junction contained 3 bases not matched to a gene. Germline-derived CDR1 and CDR2 are ENHRY and SYGVKD.

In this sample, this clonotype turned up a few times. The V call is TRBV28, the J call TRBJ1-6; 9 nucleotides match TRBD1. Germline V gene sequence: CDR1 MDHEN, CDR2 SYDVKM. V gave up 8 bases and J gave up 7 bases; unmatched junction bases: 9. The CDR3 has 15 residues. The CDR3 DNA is TGTGCCAGCTTTCTCACCGGGACAGGGAATTCACCCCTCCACTTT. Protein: CASFLTGTGNSPLHF.

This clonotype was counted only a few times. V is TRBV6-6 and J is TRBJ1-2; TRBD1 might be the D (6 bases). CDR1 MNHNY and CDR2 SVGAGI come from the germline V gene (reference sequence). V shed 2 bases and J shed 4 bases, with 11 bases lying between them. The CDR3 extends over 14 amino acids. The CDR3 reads CASSYRGDLYGYTF. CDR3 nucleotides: TGTGCCAGCAGTTACAGGGGGGACCTCTATGGCTACACCTTC.

DNA of the CDR3: TGTGCCAGTAGTATAGCAGAGTTTATGGAGCAGTTCTTC. This translates into CASSIAEFMEQFF. V gene TRBV19 combines with J gene TRBJ2-1; no reliable D call. Germline assignment: CDR1 LNHDA and CDR2 SQIVND (reference sequence). The CDR3 extends over 13 amino acids. V lost 1 base, J lost 10 bases, and 11 bases lay in between.

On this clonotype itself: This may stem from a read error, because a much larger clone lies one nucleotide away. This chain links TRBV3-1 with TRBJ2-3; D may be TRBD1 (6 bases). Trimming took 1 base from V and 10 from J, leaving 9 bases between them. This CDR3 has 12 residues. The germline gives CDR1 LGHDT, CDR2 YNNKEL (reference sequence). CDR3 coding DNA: TGTGCCAGCAGCCAAGGGGACACCGCGCAGTATTTT. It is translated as CASSQGDTAQYF.

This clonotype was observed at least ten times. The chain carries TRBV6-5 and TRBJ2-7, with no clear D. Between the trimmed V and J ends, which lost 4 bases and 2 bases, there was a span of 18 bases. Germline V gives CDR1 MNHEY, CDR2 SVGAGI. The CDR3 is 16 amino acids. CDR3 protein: CASSSPSRANTYEQYF. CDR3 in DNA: TGTGCCAGCAGTTCCCCATCGAGAGCCAACACCTACGAGCAGTACTTC.

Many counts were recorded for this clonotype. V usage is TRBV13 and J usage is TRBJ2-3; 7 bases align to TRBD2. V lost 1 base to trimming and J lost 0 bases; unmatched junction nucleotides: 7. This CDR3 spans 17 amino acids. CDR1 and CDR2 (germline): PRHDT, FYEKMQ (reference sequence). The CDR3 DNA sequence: TGTGCCAGCAGCTTAGTAGGTATTAGCGGGAGCACAGATACGCAGTATTTT. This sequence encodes CASSLVGISGSTDTQYF.

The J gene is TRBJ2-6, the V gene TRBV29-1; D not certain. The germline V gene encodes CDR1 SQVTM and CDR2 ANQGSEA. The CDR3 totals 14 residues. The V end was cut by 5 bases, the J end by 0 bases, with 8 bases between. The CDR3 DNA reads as TGCAGCGTTTTGGCCTACTCTGGGGCCAACGTCCTGACTTTC. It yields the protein CSVLAYSGANVLTF.

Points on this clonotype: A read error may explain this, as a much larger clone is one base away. CDR3 residues: CAASTWGYNEQFF. The DNA for the CDR3 is TGTGCCGCCAGTACCTGGGGGTACAATGAGCAGTTCTTC. This rearrangement joins TRBV15 to TRBJ2-1; D tentatively reads TRBD1 or TRBD2 (5 bases each). The CDR3 spans 13 residues. The germline CDR1 and CDR2 sequences are LNHNV and YYDKDF (reference sequence).

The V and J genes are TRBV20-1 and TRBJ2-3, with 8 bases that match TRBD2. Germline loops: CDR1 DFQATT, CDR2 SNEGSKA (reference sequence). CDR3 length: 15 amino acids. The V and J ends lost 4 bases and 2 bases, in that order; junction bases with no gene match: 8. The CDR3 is CSATPGTRSTDTQYF. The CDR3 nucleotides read TGCAGTGCTACCCCCGGGACTAGGTCCACAGATACGCAGTATTTT.

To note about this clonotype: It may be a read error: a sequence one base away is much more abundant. The CDR3 DNA follows: TGTGCCAGCAGCTTAGCGGGACAGAGCAATCAGCCCCTGCATTTT. Translated: CASSLAGQSNQPLHF. The V call is TRBV11-2, the J call TRBJ1-5; 7 bases agree with TRBD1. The germline V gene has CDR1 SGHAT and CDR2 FQNNGV. The CDR3 is 15 amino acids.

The DNA of the CDR3 is TGTGCCAGCTCATACAGGGGTGCCCCCTACGAGCAGTACTTC. Translating gives CASSYRGAPYEQYF. The V and J genes are TRBV18 and TRBJ2-7, with TRBD1 identical over 7 bases. Germline trimming cut 5 bases from V and 2 bases from J; bases unmatched to any gene: 6. The germline gives CDR1 KGHSH, CDR2 LQKENI. The CDR3 is 14 amino acids. The whole variable domain, filled in from reference TRBV18 and TRBJ2-7, reads NAGVMQNPRHLVRRRGQEARLRCSPMKGHSHVYWYRQLPEEGLKFMVYLQKENIIDESGMPKERFSAEFPKEGPSILRIQQVVRGDSAAYFCASSYRGAPYEQYFGPGTRLTVT.

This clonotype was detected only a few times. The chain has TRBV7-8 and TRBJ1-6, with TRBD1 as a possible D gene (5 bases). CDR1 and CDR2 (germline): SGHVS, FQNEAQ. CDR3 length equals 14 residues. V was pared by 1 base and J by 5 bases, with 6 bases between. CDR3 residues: CASSLEGDNSPLHF. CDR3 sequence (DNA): TGTGCCAGCAGCTTAGAAGGGGATAATTCACCCCTCCACTTT.

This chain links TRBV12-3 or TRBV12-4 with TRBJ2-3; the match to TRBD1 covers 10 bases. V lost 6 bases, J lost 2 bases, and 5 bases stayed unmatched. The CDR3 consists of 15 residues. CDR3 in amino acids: CASRWTGGPTDTQYF. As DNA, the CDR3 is TGTGCCAGCAGGTGGACAGGGGGGCCCACAGATACGCAGTATTTT.

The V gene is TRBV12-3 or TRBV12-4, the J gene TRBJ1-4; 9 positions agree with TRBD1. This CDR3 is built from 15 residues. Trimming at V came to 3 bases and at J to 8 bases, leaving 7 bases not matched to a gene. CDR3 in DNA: TGTGCCAGCAGTTTCGGGGACAGGGTAATAGAAAAACTGTTTTTT. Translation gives CASSFGDRVIEKLFF.

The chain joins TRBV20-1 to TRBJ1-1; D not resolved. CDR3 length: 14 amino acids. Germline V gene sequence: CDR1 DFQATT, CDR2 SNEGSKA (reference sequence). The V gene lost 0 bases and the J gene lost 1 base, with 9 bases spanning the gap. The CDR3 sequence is CSAREPGRNTEAFF. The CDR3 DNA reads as TGCAGTGCTAGAGAACCCGGGCGGAACACTGAAGCTTTCTTT.

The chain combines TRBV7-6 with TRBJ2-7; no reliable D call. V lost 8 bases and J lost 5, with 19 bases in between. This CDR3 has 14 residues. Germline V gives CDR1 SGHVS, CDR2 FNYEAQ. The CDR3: CASRKRAPLNEQYF. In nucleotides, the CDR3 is TGTGCCAGCCGGAAAAGGGCCCCTTTGAACGAGCAGTACTTC.

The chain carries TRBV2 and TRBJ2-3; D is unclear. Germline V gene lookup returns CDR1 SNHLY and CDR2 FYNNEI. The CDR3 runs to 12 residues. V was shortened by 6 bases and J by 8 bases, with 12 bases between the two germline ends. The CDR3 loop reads CASSEPPPTQYF. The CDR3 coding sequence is TGTGCCAGCAGCGAACCCCCCCCTACGCAGTATTTT.

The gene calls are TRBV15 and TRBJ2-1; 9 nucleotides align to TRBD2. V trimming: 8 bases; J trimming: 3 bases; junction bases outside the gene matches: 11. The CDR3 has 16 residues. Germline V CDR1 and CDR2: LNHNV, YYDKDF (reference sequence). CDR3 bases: TGTGCCACCGCCGGCGAAGCGGGGGGTTACTACAATGAGCAGTTCTTC. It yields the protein CATAGEAGGYYNEQFF.

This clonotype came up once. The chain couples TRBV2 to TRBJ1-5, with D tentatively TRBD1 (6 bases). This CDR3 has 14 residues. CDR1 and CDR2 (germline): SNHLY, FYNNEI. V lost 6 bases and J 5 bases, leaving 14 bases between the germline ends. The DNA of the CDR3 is TGTGCCAGCAGGCAGGGGTTGGAGCATCAGCCCCAGCATTTT. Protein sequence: CASRQGLEHQPQHF.

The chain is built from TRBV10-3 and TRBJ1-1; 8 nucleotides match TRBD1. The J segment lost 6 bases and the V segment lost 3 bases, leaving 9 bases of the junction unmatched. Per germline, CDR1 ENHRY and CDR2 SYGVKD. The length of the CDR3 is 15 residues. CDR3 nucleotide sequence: TGTGCCATCAGTGAATATAGACAGGGGAGCCCTGAAGCTTTCTTT. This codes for CAISEYRQGSPEAFF.

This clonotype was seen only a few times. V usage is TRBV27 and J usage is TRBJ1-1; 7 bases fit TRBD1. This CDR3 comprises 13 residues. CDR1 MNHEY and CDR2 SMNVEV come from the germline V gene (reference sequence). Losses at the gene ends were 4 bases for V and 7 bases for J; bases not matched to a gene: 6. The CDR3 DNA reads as TGTGCCAGCAGTTACAGGGGATGGGATGAAGCTTTCTTT. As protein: CASSYRGWDEAFF.